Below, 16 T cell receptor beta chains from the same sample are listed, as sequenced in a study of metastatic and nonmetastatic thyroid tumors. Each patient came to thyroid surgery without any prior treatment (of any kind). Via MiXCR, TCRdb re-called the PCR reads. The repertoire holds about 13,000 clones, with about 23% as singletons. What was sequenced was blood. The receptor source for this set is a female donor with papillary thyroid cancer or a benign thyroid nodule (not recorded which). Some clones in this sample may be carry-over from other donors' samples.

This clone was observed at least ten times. This CDR3 reads CSVEVLQAGANVLTF. The CDR3 nucleotides read TGCAGCGTTGAAGTCTTACAGGCCGGGGCCAACGTCCTGACTTTC. The chain joins TRBV29-1 to TRBJ2-6, with D possibly being TRBD1 (5 bases). The CDR3 is made up of 15 amino acids. Germline lookup yields CDR1 SQVTM and CDR2 ANQGSEA. V lost 1 base to trimming and J lost 4 bases, with 11 bases between them.

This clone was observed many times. The CDR3 DNA reads as TGCAGTGCTAGAGGACGGCGGGAGGGGCACAATGAGCAGTTCTTC. Amino acids: CSARGRREGHNEQFF. V usage is TRBV20-1 and J usage is TRBJ2-1; the match to TRBD2 covers 9 bases. V lost 1 base, J lost 5 bases, and 6 bases stayed unmatched. The CDR3 is 15 residues long. The germline V gene has CDR1 DFQATT and CDR2 SNEGSKA (reference sequence).

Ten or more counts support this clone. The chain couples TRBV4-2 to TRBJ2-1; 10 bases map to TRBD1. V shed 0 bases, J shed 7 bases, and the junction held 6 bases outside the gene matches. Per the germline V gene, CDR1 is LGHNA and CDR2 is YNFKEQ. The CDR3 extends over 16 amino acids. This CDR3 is CASSQDRTGGWNEQFF. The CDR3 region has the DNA TGTGCCAGCAGCCAAGACCGGACAGGGGGGTGGAATGAGCAGTTCTTC.

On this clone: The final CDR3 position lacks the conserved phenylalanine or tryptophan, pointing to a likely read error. The CDR3 loop reads CSEKGLQNTEAFL. The CDR3 bases are TGCAGTGAGAAGGGACTCCAGAACACTGAAGCTTTCCTT. This chain connects TRBV20-1 to TRBJ1-1; D is possibly TRBD1 (5 bases). Germline lookup yields CDR1 DFQATT and CDR2 SNEGSKA (reference sequence). V lost 7 bases to trimming and J lost 1 base, with 13 bases between them. The CDR3 has 13 amino acids.

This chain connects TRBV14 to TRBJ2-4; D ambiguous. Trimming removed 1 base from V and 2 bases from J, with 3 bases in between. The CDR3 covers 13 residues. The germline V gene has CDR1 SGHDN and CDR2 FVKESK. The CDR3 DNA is TGTGCCAGCAGCCAAGCGTCCAAAAACATTCAGTACTTC. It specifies CASSQASKNIQYF.

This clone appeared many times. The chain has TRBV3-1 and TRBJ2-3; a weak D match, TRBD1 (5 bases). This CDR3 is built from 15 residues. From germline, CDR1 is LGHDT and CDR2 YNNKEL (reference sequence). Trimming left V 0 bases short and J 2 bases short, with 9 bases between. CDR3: CASSQDPGHTDTQYF. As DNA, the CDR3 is TGTGCCAGCAGCCAAGATCCCGGACACACAGATACGCAGTATTTT.

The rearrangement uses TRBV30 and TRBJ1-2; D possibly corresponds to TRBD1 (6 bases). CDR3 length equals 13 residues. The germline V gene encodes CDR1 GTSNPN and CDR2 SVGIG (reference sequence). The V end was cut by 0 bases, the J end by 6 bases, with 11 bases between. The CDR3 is CAWSVAGEDGYTF. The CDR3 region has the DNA TGTGCCTGGAGTGTTGCAGGGGAGGATGGCTACACCTTC.

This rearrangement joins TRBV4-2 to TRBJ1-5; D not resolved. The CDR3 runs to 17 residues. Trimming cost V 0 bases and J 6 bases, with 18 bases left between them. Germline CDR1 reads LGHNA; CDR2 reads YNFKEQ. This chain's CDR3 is CASSQDASRERGQPQHF. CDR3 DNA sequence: TGTGCCAGCAGCCAAGACGCCTCCCGGGAGCGGGGTCAGCCCCAGCATTTT.

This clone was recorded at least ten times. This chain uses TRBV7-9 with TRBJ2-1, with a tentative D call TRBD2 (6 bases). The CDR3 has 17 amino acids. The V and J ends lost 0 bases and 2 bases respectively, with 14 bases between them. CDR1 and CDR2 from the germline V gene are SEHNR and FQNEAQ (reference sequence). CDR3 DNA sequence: TGTGCCAGCAGCTTAGCTGGGGACTCCCCTGCCTACAATGAGCAGTTCTTC. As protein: CASSLAGDSPAYNEQFF.

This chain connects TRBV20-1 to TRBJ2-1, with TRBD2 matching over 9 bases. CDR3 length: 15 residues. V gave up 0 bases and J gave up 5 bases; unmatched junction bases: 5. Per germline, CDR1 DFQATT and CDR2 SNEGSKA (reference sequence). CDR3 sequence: CSARDASGMNNEQFF. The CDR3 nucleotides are TGCAGTGCTAGAGACGCTAGCGGGATGAACAATGAGCAGTTCTTC.

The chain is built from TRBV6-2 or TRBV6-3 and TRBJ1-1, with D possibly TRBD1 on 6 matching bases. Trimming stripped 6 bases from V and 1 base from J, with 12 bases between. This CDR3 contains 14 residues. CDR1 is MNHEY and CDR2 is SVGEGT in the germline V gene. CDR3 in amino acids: CASSGPDRNTEAFF. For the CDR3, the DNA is TGTGCCAGCAGCGGACCGGACAGGAACACTGAAGCTTTCTTT.

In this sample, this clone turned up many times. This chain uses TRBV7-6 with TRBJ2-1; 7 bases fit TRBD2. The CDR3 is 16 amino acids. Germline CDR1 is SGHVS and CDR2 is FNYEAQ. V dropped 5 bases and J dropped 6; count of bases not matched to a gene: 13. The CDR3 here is CASSEFAGESFNEQFF. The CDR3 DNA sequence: TGTGCCAGCAGCGAGTTTGCGGGAGAGAGTTTCAATGAGCAGTTCTTC.

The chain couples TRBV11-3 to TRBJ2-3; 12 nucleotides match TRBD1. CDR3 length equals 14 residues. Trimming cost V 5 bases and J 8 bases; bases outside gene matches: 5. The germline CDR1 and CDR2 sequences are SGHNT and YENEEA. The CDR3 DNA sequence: TGTGCCAGCAGCCCGGGACAGGGGGCAGGTACGCAGTATTTT. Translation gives CASSPGQGAGTQYF.

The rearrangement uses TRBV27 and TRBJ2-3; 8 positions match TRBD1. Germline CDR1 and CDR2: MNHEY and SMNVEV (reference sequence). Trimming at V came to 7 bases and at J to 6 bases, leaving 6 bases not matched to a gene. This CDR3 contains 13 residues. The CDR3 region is CASTRQGYDTQYF. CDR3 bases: TGTGCCAGCACCCGACAGGGGTATGATACGCAGTATTTT.

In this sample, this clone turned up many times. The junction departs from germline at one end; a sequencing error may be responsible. The CDR3 reads CASSYSRDMQYF. The DNA for the CDR3 is TGTGCCAGCAGTTACTCGAGAGATATGCAGTATTTT. The J gene is TRBJ2-3, the V gene TRBV6-2 or TRBV6-3, with no clear D. The CDR3 runs to 12 residues. Germline loops: CDR1 MNHEY, CDR2 SVGEGT.

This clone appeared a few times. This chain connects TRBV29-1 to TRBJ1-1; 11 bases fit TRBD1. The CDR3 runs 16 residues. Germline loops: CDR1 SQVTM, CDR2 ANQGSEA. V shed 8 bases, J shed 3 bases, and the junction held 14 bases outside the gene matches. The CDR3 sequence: CSLPRTGGFVYTEAFF. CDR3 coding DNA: TGCAGCTTGCCCAGGACAGGGGGCTTCGTATACACTGAAGCTTTCTTT.